The source of this TCR beta chain is a study of OX40 agonist ivuxolimab in advanced cancers. General study points: Antigens targeted by the expanded peripheral T cells were not determined. With doses of 0.1 to 3.0 mg/kg, CD4+ and CD8+ blood T cells had undergone clonal expansion by week 6.

This clone was recorded once. The target antigen is unknown. Autoimmune disease history or systemic immunosuppression excluded patients. Assay used: immunoSEQ multiplex PCR; TCRdb lists only in-frame clones, some missing. Of around 100,000 clones in the sample, 85% to 95% are singletons; the top ten hold 0.5% to 0.65%. CDR3 size: 13 residues. Germline CDR1 and CDR2: SGHNT and YYREEE (reference sequence). V was cut by 1 base and J by 6 bases, with 8 bases left in between. This receptor was obtained from an adult with an advanced solid tumor such as melanoma, head and neck, liver or kidney cancer. The sequenced sample was CD4+ or CD8+ T cells sorted from blood, obtained in a trial of the OX40 agonist ivuxolimab. The chain is built from TRBV5-4 and TRBJ2-1; D uncertain. The CDR3 bases are TGTGCCAGCAGCTTGAAGTTCCTCAATGAGCAGTTCTTC. Residues: CASSLKFLNEQFF.